This T cell receptor (beta chain) originates from a study of T cells in Graves' hyperthyroidism and ophthalmopathy. Study conclusions and caveats: Ophthalmopathy onset followed model prediction by a median roughly 6.5 months. Patients with ophthalmopathy were separated from those with stable hyperthyroidism by a 13 V-J model.

This clonotype was detected ten times or more. Its specificity is unknown. The CDR3 loop spans 14 amino acids. Germline CDR1 is MNHNS and CDR2 is SASEGT. The V gene lost 5 bases and the J gene lost 3 bases, with 13 bases spanning the gap. There were TCR beta CDR3 regions amplified from RNA transcripts. HTBI primers were employed in a first-round RT-PCR of the TCR CDR3. MiXCR, run by TCRdb on the multiplex PCR reads, gives a single entry per CDR3 protein. The sample holds approximately 590,000 distinct CDR3 sequences; 15% to 19% are singletons and the top ten take under 8%. The chain joins TRBV6-1 to TRBJ1-1; possible D gene TRBD1, 6 bases. Sequencing was carried out using blood. The receptor was derived from a woman in her 30s with Graves' hyperthyroidism. CDR3 nucleotides: TGTGCCAGCAGTTGGGGGGGCGCGCACACTGAAGCTTTCTTT. Its translation is CASSWGGAHTEAFF.